These T cell receptor beta chains were read from a single sample in a study of cytomegalovirus exposure and HLA in healthy donors. Method: immunoSEQ multiplex PCR; TCRdb's copy keeps in-frame clones and lacks some. The sample holds 40,000 to 60,000 clones. The specimen was PBMCs. The source is a female donor in good health and CMV-seronegative. CDR3s include the opening cysteine and the closing phenylalanine or tryptophan. D genes are given only for firm matches.

>TRBD1|TRBV6-5|TRBJ2-7
CASRDRGREQYF
TGTGCCAGCCGGGACAGGGGGCGCGAGCAGTACTTC
>.|TRBV5-1|TRBJ1-1
CASSQDRLEAFF
TGCGCCAGCAGCCAGGACAGACTTGAAGCTTTCTTT
>TRBD2|TRBV7-2|TRBJ2-1
CASSRTTQAGAWVF
TGTGCCAGCAGCAGAACCACACAGGCGGGAGCATGGGTCTTC
>.|TRBV29-1|TRBJ1-4
CSAEDLYEKLFF
TGCAGCGCGGAGGACCTTTATGAAAAACTGTTTTTT
>TRBD1|TRBV5-4|TRBJ2-3
CASSGTGYADTQYF
TGTGCCAGCAGCGGGACAGGGTATGCAGATACGCAGTATTTT
>.|TRBV18|TRBJ1-6
CASSPGREGSPLHF
TGTGCCAGCTCACCGGGCAGGGAGGGCTCACCCCTCCACTTT
>.|TRBV29-1|TRBJ2-2
CSVETGDTGELFF
TGCAGCGTTGAGACAGGCGACACCGGGGAGCTGTTTTTT
>TRBD1|TRBV7-2|TRBJ1-1
CASREDRLTLVFF
TGTGCCAGCAGAGAGGACAGGTTAACACTAGTATTCTTT
>.|TRBV12-5|TRBJ1-1
CASAPLPGATVEAFF
TGTGCTAGTGCCCCACTTCCAGGGGCCACGGTTGAAGCTTTCTTT
>TRBD1|TRBV9|TRBJ2-2
CASSVAGTGKSNTGELFF
TGTGCCAGCAGCGTAGCCGGGACAGGCAAATCGAACACCGGGGAGCTGTTTTTT
>.|TRBV19|TRBJ1-4
CASSMLEPYNEKLFF
TGTGCCAGTAGTATGCTAGAACCGTATAATGAAAAACTGTTTTTT
>TRBD1|TRBV6-1|TRBJ1-1
CASRVLGDRGGAFF
TGTGCCAGCAGGGTGCTGGGGGACAGGGGTGGGGCTTTCTTT
>.|TRBV6-5|TRBJ1-4
CASSLGSWNEKLFF
TGTGCCAGCAGCCTCGGGTCTTGGAATGAAAAACTGTTTTTT
>TRBD2|TRBV4-1|TRBJ2-3
CASSPLGLAETDTQYF
TGCGCCAGCAGCCCCCTGGGACTAGCGGAAACAGATACGCAGTATTTT
>.|TRBV5-6|TRBJ2-7
CASSLWGTYEQYF
TGTGCCAGCAGCTTGTGGGGCACCTACGAGCAGTACTTC
>.|TRBV9|TRBJ1-2
CASSPIGLTGYTF
TGTGCCAGCAGCCCAATCGGGTTAACGGGCTACACCTTC
>.|TRBV5-1|TRBJ1-1
CATTKDSSNTEAFF
TGCGCCACCACAAAGGACAGTTCGAACACTGAAGCTTTCTTT
>TRBD2|TRBV5-1|TRBJ2-5
CASSVGTSDETQYF
TGCGCCAGCAGCGTAGGGACTAGCGATGAGACCCAGTACTTC